This entry lists 21 T cell receptor beta chains sequenced from one sample in a study of PD-L1 blockade in urothelial cancer. The time point here: pretreatment peripheral blood. Using immunoSEQ multiplex PCR, the repertoire was profiled, and TCRdb retains in-frame clones only, with some absent. Of about 74,000 clones listed, roughly 90% were seen once; the top ten hold around 4.8%. This sample comprised PBMCs, obtained around atezolizumab (anti-PD-L1) treatment. Receptor source: a man aged 65 to 85 with urothelial cancer.

The rearrangement uses TRBV9 and TRBJ2-1; TRBD2 matches at 7 bases. J lost 7 bases, V lost 0 bases, and 1 base had no gene match. The CDR3 has 13 residues. In germline, CDR1 is SGDLS, CDR2 YYNGEE. The CDR3: CASSVEAGNEQFF. DNA of the CDR3: TGTGCCAGCAGCGTAGAAGCGGGGAATGAGCAGTTCTTC.

This chain uses TRBV5-6 with TRBJ2-1, with 13 nucleotides matching TRBD2. J was trimmed by 7 bases and V by 3 bases; bases with no gene match: 10. The CDR3 sequence is 17 residues long. Germline V gene sequence: CDR1 SGHDT, CDR2 YYEEEE. The CDR3 reads CASSYRTSGSLINEQFF. Written as DNA, the CDR3 is TGTGCCAGCAGCTATCGGACTAGCGGGAGCTTAATTAATGAGCAGTTCTTC.

In its sample, this clone was seen once. The chain employs TRBV5-1 and TRBJ2-7; D is unclear. Germline CDR1 reads SGHRS; CDR2 reads YFSETQ. Trimming cost V 0 bases and J 2 bases, with 9 bases left between them. This CDR3 is 14 amino acids long. In nucleotides, the CDR3 is TGCGCCAGCAGCTTGGGGGCCGGAACCTACGAGCAGTACTTC. It specifies CASSLGAGTYEQYF.

V gene TRBV7-7 combines with J gene TRBJ2-5; 12 bases agree with TRBD2. From germline, CDR1 is SSHAT and CDR2 FNYEAQ (reference sequence). V lost 6 bases and J lost 1; bases outside the gene matches: 6. CDR3 length: 16 amino acids. This chain's CDR3 is CASSPGLAGIQETQYF. DNA of the CDR3: TGTGCCAGCAGTCCAGGACTAGCGGGGATCCAAGAGACCCAGTACTTC.

The chain recombines TRBV11-2 with TRBJ2-3, with D possibly being TRBD2 (5 bases). Per the germline V gene, CDR1 is SGHAT and CDR2 is FQNNGV. The CDR3 runs to 14 residues. V was clipped by 5 bases and J by 0 bases, with 9 bases between them. CDR3 DNA: TGTGCCAGCAGCCCCGGACTGAGCACAGATACGCAGTATTTT. Translated, it gives CASSPGLSTDTQYF.

V gene TRBV27 combines with J gene TRBJ2-7; 8 positions match TRBD1. Germline V gene sequence: CDR1 MNHEY, CDR2 SMNVEV (reference sequence). V shed 1 base and J 4 bases; nucleotides not matched to a gene: 6. This CDR3 has 15 amino acids. In nucleotides, the CDR3 is TGTGCCAGCAGTTTATTGGCAGGGGGCGTTTACGAGCAGTACTTC. Translation gives CASSLLAGGVYEQYF.

The V gene is TRBV15, the J gene TRBJ2-7; D possibly corresponds to TRBD2 (5 bases). The CDR3 runs to 15 residues. The V end lost 3 bases, the J end lost 4 bases, and 16 bases lay between the germline ends. Germline loops: CDR1 LNHNV, CDR2 YYDKDF (reference sequence). DNA for the CDR3: TGTGCCACCAGCAGGCGTGGACTCGTCACGTACGAGCAGTACTTC. It is translated as CATSRRGLVTYEQYF.

The chain links TRBV4-2 to TRBJ1-5; D not resolved. From germline, CDR1 is LGHNA and CDR2 YNFKEQ. The V end lost 2 bases, the J end lost 1 base, and 6 bases lay between the germline ends. The CDR3 runs to 14 residues. The CDR3 is CASSQPLSNQPQHF. Here the CDR3 DNA reads TGTGCCAGCAGCCAACCGTTGAGCAATCAGCCCCAGCATTTT.

The rearrangement joins TRBV5-4 to TRBJ2-2, with D unresolved. Germline CDR1 and CDR2: SGHNT and YYREEE (reference sequence). V was cut by 5 bases and J by 11 bases, with 10 bases left in between. The CDR3 is 11 amino acids. The CDR3 DNA follows: TGTGCCAGCAGTCTGGGCTCAGAGCTGTTTTTT. Its translation: CASSLGSELFF. The whole variable domain, filled in from reference TRBV5-4 and TRBJ2-2, reads ETGVTQSPTHLIKTRGQQVTLRCSSQSGHNTVSWYQQALGQGPQFIFQYYREEENGRGNFPPRFSGLQFPNYSSELNVNALELDDSALYLCASSLGSELFFGEGSRLTVL.

CDR3 residues: CASKGLAGGRGTGELFF. The CDR3 DNA follows: TGCGCCAGCAAGGGACTAGCGGGAGGGAGGGGGACCGGGGAGCTGTTTTTT. The chain recombines TRBV4-1 with TRBJ2-2; 16 nucleotides agree with TRBD2. J gave up 5 bases and V 7 bases, and 7 bases lay outside the gene matches. The length of the CDR3 is 17 residues. Germline V CDR1 and CDR2: MGHRA, YSYEKL.

J is TRBJ2-7 and V is TRBV10-3; TRBD2 matches 9 bases. V shed 0 bases and J 3 bases; nucleotides not matched to a gene: 6. This CDR3 is built from 16 residues. CDR1 is ENHRY, CDR2 SYGVKD, per germline. The chain's CDR3 is CAISESGGRVFYEQYF. Here the CDR3 DNA reads TGTGCCATCAGTGAGTCGGGCGGGAGGGTGTTCTACGAGCAGTACTTC.

This clone was counted between two and nine times. This chain joins TRBV5-1 and TRBJ2-5; TRBD2 agrees at 7 bases. The CDR3 runs to 18 residues. Trimming removed 0 bases from V and 5 bases from J; junction bases left unmatched: 16. The germline CDR1 and CDR2 sequences are SGHRS and YFSETQ. The CDR3 reads CASSLGLAARRGGETQYF. CDR3 sequence (DNA): TGCGCCAGCAGCTTGGGGCTAGCGGCTCGAAGAGGAGGGGAGACCCAGTACTTC.

The chain joins TRBV4-1 to TRBJ2-7; a weak D match, TRBD2 (5 bases). This CDR3 contains 15 residues. With 4 bases removed from V and 4 bases from J, the gap between germline ends came to 17 bases. Germline V gene data show CDR1 as MGHRA and CDR2 as YSYEKL. As DNA, the CDR3 is TGCGCCAGCAGCCCACTTTCGGGCGGGCTATACGAGCAGTACTTC. It is translated as CASSPLSGGLYEQYF.

This sequence joins TRBV7-2 and TRBJ2-5, with 8 bases fitting TRBD2. The CDR3 spans 16 residues. V lost 3 bases and J lost 2; bases outside the gene matches: 8. Germline CDR1 is SGHTA and CDR2 is FQGNSA. This CDR3 reads CASSLSSGIRQETQYF. The CDR3 DNA follows: TGTGCCAGCAGCTTGAGTAGCGGGATCCGACAAGAGACCCAGTACTTC. The full variable domain, its missing parts supplied by reference TRBV7-2 and TRBJ2-5, is GAGVSQSPSNKVTEKGKDVELRCDPISGHTALYWYRQSLGQGLEFLIYFQGNSAPDKSGLPSDRFSAERTGGSVSTLTIQRTQQEDSAVYLCASSLSSGIRQETQYFGPGTRLLVL.

V usage is TRBV5-6 and J usage is TRBJ2-1; 11 bases line up with TRBD2. From germline, CDR1 is SGHDT and CDR2 YYEEEE. The CDR3 has 15 amino acids. V lost 5 bases, J lost 4 bases, and 5 bases stayed unmatched. The CDR3 region has the DNA TGTGCCAGCAGGATCGGGACTAGCGGTTACAATGAGCAGTTCTTC. Translated, it gives CASRIGTSGYNEQFF.

The J gene is TRBJ2-2, the V gene TRBV29-1; 10 bases map to TRBD1. This CDR3 has 13 amino acids. CDR1 is SQVTM and CDR2 is ANQGSEA in the germline V gene. With 7 bases clipped from V and 6 bases from J, the junction kept 5 bases outside the gene matches. The chain's CDR3 is CSAKTGGSGELFF. The CDR3 coding sequence is TGCAGCGCTAAGACAGGGGGCTCCGGGGAGCTGTTTTTT.

This chain connects TRBV15 to TRBJ1-2; 9 bases line up with TRBD1. Germline lookup yields CDR1 LNHNV and CDR2 YYDKDF (reference sequence). With 0 bases clipped from V and 4 bases from J, the junction kept 12 bases outside the gene matches. The CDR3 consists of 18 residues. The CDR3 coding sequence is TGTGCCACCAGCAGAGATCCCTGGACAGGGGTGGGGGGCTATGGCTACACCTTC. This encodes CATSRDPWTGVGGYGYTF.

The chain uses TRBV18 and TRBJ2-1, with TRBD2 matching over 10 bases. The CDR3 is 15 residues long. The V segment lost 4 bases and the J segment 8 bases; nucleotides outside the gene matches: 8. Germline CDR1 KGHSH, CDR2 LQKENI. CDR3 loop: CASSLSASGSDEQFF. DNA for the CDR3: TGTGCCAGCTCACTGTCTGCTAGCGGGAGCGATGAGCAGTTCTTC.

The chain is built from TRBV25-1 and TRBJ2-1; D uncertain. In germline, CDR1 is MGHDK, CDR2 SYGVNS. V gave up 6 bases and J gave up 8 bases, with 8 bases separating them. This CDR3 spans 11 amino acids. CDR3 coding DNA: TGTGCCAGCAGACGGGTCTATGAGCAGTTCTTC. Translated: CASRRVYEQFF.

The V call is TRBV9, the J call TRBJ2-3; possible D gene TRBD2, 5 bases. The CDR3 has 15 amino acids. V shed 2 bases and J shed 0 bases, with 10 bases lying between them. The germline V gene encodes CDR1 SGDLS and CDR2 YYNGEE. The CDR3, as DNA: TGTGCCAGCAGCGTCACGGGGTCTAGCACAGATACGCAGTATTTT. It encodes CASSVTGSSTDTQYF.

V is TRBV6-5 and J is TRBJ1-3; D unclear. Between the trimmed V and J ends, which lost 5 bases and 4 bases, there was a span of 9 bases. The germline gives CDR1 MNHEY, CDR2 SVGAGI. The CDR3 spans 13 residues. CDR3 in amino acids: CASSLLSGNTIYF. The CDR3 DNA reads as TGTGCCAGCAGTCTCCTCTCCGGAAACACCATATATTTT.